These T cell receptor beta chains were read from a single sample in a study of blood T cells in healthy people across ages. TCRdb re-analysed the 5' RACE reads in MiXCR, keeping a single row per CDR3 protein. The table records fewer than 750,000 distinct CDR3 sequences, approximately 52% of them present only once. Input material: blood. All receptors derive from an elderly woman in good health. The CDR3 runs from the conserved cysteine through the conserved F or W. D genes are given only for firm matches. Size is stated for part of the rows, as once, few or many counts, or as a class when the clone is expanded.

>TRBV6-6|TRBJ2-1|TRBD2|.
TGTGCCAGCAGTTCCAGTGATCTAGCGGGGGTAGACAATGAGCAGTTCTTC
CASSSSDLAGVDNEQFF
>TRBV27|TRBJ1-5|.|.
TGTGCCAGCAGTCTAGGTACTCCACAGGGAGGCAATCAGCCCCAGCATTTT
CASSLGTPQGGNQPQHF
>TRBV12-3/TRBV12-4|TRBJ1-5|.|few
TGTGCCAGCAGCCGGGACGTGCAGCCCCAGCATTTT
CASSRDVQPQHF
>TRBV28|TRBJ2-7|TRBD2|many
TGTGCCAGCAGTTTGGGCGGGAGGTCCCACGAGCAGTACTTC
CASSLGGRSHEQYF
>TRBV4-3|TRBJ1-1|.|.
TGCGCCAGCAGCCAAGCCTTCGGAATCATGAACACTGAAGCTTTCTTT
CASSQAFGIMNTEAFF
>TRBV11-2|TRBJ2-1|TRBD2|.
TGTGCCGGCAGCCGAGCGGGAGGTTCTAACAATAAGCAGTTCTTC
CAGSRAGGSNNKQFF
>TRBV7-2|TRBJ2-2|TRBD2|few
TGTGCCAGCAGCTTTGGACTAGCGGGGGGCCTAACGAACACCGGGGAGCTGTTTTTT
CASSFGLAGGLTNTGELFF
>TRBV28|TRBJ2-5|.|.
TGTGCCAGCAGTTTGGATCGGGACCGACCCGGAGGCACACAAGAGACCCAGTACTTC
CASSLDRDRPGGTQETQYF
>TRBV7-2|TRBJ2-4|.|.
TGTGCCAGCAGCTTAACAGAGAGGGTCAAAAACATTCAGTACTTC
CASSLTERVKNIQYF
>TRBV4-3|TRBJ2-1|TRBD2|.
TGCGCCAGCAGTACGGGGGGGGGAACCTACAATGAGCAGTTCTTC
CASSTGGGTYNEQFF
>TRBV12-3/TRBV12-4|TRBJ2-5|TRBD2|.
TGTGCCAGCAGCATAGGACTAGCGGGGTGGGAGACCCAGTACTTC
CASSIGLAGWETQYF
>TRBV2|TRBJ2-4|.|once
TGTGCCAGCAGCCTACAGGGGAGGGTTGTTGAGTACTTC
CASSLQGRVVEYF
>TRBV28|TRBJ1-5|TRBD1|.
TGTGCCAGCAGTTTGCTGCCGCGAATTAGGGGGCCGGAGAATCAGCCCCAGCATTTT
CASSLLPRIRGPENQPQHF
>TRBV10-3|TRBJ2-1|TRBD2|many
TGTGCCAGCTGGGAGGGGTGGGGTGAGCAGTTCTTC
CASWEGWGEQFF
>TRBV29-1|TRBJ2-1|.|.
TGCAGCGTTGGGGGCAGGGGCAGCTCCTACGAGCAGTTCTTC
CSVGGRGSSYEQFF
>TRBV18|TRBJ2-3|.|few
TGTGCCAGCTCACCACCTACTAGACCCGCGCAGTATTTT
CASSPPTRPAQYF
>TRBV20-1|TRBJ1-2|TRBD1|.
TGCAGTGCTTTACCTGGACAGGGGAGTTTGGGCTACACCTTC
CSALPGQGSLGYTF
>TRBV7-2|TRBJ1-2|TRBD1|.
TGTGCCAGCACCCGGGACAGGAACTATGGCTACACCTTC
CASTRDRNYGYTF
>TRBV2|TRBJ2-5|.|.
TGTGCCAGCAGTGAAAGTGGTTTCGCGGGGACCCAGTACTTC
CASSESGFAGTQYF
>TRBV29-1|TRBJ2-7|TRBD1|.
TGCAGCGGAGAGACAGGGCACCACCAGTACTTC
CSGETGHHQYF
>TRBV7-2|TRBJ2-4|TRBD2|once
TGTGCCAGCAGCTTAGCTTCCGTCGGGGGGGCGGGGTACATTCAGTACTTC
CASSLASVGGAGYIQYF